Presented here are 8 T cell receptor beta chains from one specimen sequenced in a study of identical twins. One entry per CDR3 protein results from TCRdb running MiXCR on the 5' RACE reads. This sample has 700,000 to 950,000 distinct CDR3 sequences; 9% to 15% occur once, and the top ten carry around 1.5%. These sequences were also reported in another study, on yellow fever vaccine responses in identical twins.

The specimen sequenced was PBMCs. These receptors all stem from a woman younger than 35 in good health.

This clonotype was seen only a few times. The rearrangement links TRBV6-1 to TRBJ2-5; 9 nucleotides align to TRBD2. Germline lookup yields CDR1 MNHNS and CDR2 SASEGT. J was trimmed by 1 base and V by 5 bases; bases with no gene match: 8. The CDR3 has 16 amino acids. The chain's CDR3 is CASSQGTSRAQETQYF. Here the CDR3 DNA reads TGTGCCAGCAGTCAGGGGACTAGCAGAGCCCAAGAGACCCAGTACTTC.

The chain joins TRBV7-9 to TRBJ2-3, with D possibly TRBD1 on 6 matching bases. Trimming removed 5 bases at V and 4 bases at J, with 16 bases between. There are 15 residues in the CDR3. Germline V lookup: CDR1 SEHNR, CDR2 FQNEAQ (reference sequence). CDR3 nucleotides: TGTGCCAGCAGCACACCAGAGGGGACACCAGATACGCAGTATTTT. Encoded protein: CASSTPEGTPDTQYF.

The CDR3 DNA is TGTGCCAGCAGACCAGGACAAGTCGTCTACGAGCAGTACTTC. Translated, it gives CASRPGQVVYEQYF. This sequence joins TRBV2 and TRBJ2-7; possible D gene TRBD1, 5 bases. From germline, CDR1 is SNHLY and CDR2 FYNNEI. Trimming took off 6 bases at V and 3 bases at J, with 15 bases between the two ends. This CDR3 comprises 14 residues.

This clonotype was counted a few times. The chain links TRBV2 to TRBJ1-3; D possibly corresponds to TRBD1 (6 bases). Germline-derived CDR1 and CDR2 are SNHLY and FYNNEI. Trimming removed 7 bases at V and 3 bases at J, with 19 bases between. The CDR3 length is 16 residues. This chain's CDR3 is CASNYWTVGVGNTIYF. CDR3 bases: TGTGCCAGCAATTATTGGACAGTAGGGGTTGGAAACACCATATATTTT. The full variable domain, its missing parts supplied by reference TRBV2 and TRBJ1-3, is EPEVTQTPSHQVTQMGQEVILRCVPISNHLYFYWYRQILGQKVEFLVSFYNNEISEKSEIFDDQFSVERPDGSNFTLKIRSTKLEDSAMYFCASNYWTVGVGNTIYFGEGSWLTVV.

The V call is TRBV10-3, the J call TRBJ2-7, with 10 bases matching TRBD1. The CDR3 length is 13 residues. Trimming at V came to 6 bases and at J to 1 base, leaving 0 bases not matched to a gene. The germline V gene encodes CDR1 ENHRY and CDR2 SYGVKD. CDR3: CAIRDRGSYEQYF. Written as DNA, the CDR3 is TGTGCCATCAGGGACAGGGGGTCCTACGAGCAGTACTTC.

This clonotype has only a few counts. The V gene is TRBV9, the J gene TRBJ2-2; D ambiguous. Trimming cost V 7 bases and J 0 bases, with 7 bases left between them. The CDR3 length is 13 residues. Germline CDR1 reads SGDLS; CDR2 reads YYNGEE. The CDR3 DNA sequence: TGTGCCAGCGTGGGAACGAACACCGGGGAGCTGTTTTTT. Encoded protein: CASVGTNTGELFF.

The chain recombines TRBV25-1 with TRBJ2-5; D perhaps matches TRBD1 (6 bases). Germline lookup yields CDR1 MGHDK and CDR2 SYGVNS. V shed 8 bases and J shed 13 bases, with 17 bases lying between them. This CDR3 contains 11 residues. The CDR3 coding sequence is TGTGCCAGCGGCCACGACAGGCGCTGGTACTTC. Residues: CASGHDRRWYF.

The CDR3 here is CASHGLTLPEQYF. For the CDR3, the DNA is TGCGCCAGCCACGGACTGACCCTACCCGAGCAGTACTTC. The V gene is TRBV10-2, the J gene TRBJ2-7, with a possible D match to TRBD2 (5 bases). Germline CDR1 reads WSHSY; CDR2 reads SAAADI. Trimming stripped 8 bases from V and 6 bases from J, with 17 bases between. CDR3 length: 13 residues.